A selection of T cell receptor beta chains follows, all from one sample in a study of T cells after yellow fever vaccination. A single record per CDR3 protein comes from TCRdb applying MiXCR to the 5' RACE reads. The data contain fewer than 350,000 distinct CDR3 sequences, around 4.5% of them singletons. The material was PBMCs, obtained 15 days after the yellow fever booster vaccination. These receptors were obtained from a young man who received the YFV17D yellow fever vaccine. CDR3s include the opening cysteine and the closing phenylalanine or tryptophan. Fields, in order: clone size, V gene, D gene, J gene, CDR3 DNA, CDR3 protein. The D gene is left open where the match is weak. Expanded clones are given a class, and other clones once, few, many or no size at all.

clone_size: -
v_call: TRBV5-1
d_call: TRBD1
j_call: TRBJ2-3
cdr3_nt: TGCGCCAGCAGCGAGACCCGGACAGGCTCGGGGACAGATACGCAGTATTTT
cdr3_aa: CASSETRTGSGTDTQYF

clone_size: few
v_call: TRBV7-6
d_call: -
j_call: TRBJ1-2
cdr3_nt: TGTGCCAGCAGCTTAAGGGGCCTTCCCTCCTATGGCTACACCTTC
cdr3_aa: CASSLRGLPSYGYTF

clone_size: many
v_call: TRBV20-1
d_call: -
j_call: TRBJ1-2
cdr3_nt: TGCAGTGCTAGTTCCGGGGTTAGTAGCTATGGCTACACCTTC
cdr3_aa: CSASSGVSSYGYTF

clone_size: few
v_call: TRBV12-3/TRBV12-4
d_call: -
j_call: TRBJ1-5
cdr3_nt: TGTGCCAGCAGTTTGGGAGTCATTTATAGCAATCAGCCCCAGCATTTT
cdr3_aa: CASSLGVIYSNQPQHF

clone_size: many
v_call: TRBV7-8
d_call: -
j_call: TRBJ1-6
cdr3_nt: TGTGCCAGCAAAGGACACGCTCTTTCACCCCTCCACTTT
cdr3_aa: CASKGHALSPLHF

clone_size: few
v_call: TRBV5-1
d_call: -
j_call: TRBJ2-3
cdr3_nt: TGCGCCAGCAGCTTTGGAGGTACGGGATTAACAGATACGCAGTATTTT
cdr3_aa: CASSFGGTGLTDTQYF

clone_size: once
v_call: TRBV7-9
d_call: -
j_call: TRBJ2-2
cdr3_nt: TGTGCCAGCAGCCCAGGGTTAACCACGAACACCGGGGAGCTGTTTTTT
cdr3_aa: CASSPGLTTNTGELFF

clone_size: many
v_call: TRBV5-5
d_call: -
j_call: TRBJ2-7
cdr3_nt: TGTGCCAGCAGCCCAAAAGGGATTTACACCTACGAGCAGTACTTC
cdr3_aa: CASSPKGIYTYEQYF

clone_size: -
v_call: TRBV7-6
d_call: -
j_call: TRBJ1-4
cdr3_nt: TGTGCCAGCAGCTTAGCCGGGCAGCTTAATGAAAAACTGTTTTTT
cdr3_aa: CASSLAGQLNEKLFF

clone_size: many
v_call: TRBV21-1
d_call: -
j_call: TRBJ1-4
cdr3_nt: TGTGCCAGCAGCAAAAGGGAATCAGGGGGCAGGGGAAAACTGTTTTTT
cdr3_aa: CASSKRESGGRGKLFF

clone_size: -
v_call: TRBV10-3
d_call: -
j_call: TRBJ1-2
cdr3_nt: TGTGCCATCAGTCCGCGGACGGGCAATTATGGCTACACCTTC
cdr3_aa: CAISPRTGNYGYTF

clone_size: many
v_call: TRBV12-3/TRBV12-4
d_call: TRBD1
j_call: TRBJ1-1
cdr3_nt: TGTGCCAGCAGTACCGGACAGGGTAAAGGGGCTTTCTTT
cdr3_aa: CASSTGQGKGAFF

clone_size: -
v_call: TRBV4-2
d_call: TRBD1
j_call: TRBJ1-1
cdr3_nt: TGTGCCAGCAGCTACCCCGGGACAGGGTCGGTAGGCACTGAAGCTTTCTTT
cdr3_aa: CASSYPGTGSVGTEAFF

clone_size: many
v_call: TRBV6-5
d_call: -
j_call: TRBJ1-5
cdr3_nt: TGTGCCAGCAGTTCCCACCATAATCAGGGGAATCAGCCCCAGCATTTT
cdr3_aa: CASSSHHNQGNQPQHF

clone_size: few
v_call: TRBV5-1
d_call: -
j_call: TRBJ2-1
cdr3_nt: TGCGCCAGCAGCCCACGAGGGACATTTTTGTCCTACAATGAGCAGTTCTTC
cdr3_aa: CASSPRGTFLSYNEQFF

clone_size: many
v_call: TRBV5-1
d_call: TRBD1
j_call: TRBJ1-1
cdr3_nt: TGCGCCAGCAGCTTCACAGGGGACACTGAAGCTTTCTTT
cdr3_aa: CASSFTGDTEAFF

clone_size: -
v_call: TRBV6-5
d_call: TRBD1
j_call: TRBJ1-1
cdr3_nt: TGTGCCGTCCGAGCAGGGGGGAACACTGAAGCTTTCTTT
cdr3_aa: CAVRAGGNTEAFF

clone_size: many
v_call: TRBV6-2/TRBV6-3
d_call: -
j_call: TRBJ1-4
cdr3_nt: TGTGCCAGCAGGGAACTCGGGACGAGTGAAAAACTGTTTTTT
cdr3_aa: CASRELGTSEKLFF

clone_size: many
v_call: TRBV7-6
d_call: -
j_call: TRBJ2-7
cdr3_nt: TGTGCCAGCAGCTTACTCCCTAACTCCTACGAGCAGTACTTC
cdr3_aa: CASSLLPNSYEQYF

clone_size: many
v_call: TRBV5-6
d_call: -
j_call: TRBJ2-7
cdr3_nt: TGTGCCAGCAGCTTGATGGCCTACGAGCAGTACTTC
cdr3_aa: CASSLMAYEQYF

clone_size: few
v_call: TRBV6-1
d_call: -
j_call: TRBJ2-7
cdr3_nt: TGTGCCAGCAGTGAAAGACACCCCAGCTCCTACGAGCAGTACTTC
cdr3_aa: CASSERHPSSYEQYF

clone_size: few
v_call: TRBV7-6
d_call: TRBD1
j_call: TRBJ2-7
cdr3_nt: TGTGCCAGCAGCCGTAATCTCGGGACAGACTACGAGCAGTACTTC
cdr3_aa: CASSRNLGTDYEQYF

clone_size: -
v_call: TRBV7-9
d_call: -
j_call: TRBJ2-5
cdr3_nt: TGTGCCAGCAGCTTCCCAGGGATGAGGGAGACCCAGTACTTC
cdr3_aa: CASSFPGMRETQYF

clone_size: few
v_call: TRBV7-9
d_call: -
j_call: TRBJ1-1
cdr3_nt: TGTGCCAGCAGCTTAATTGCCCAATCCGGGTCGAACACTGAAGCTTTCTTT
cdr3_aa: CASSLIAQSGSNTEAFF

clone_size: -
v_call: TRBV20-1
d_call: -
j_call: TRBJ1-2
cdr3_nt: TGCAGTGTTAGCCCGGGACCCTATGAAGGCTACACCTTC
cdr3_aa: CSVSPGPYEGYTF

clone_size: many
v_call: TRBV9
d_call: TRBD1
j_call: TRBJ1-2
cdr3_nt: TGTGCCAGCAGCGCCCAGACAGGGCAAAACTATGGCTACACCTTC
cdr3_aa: CASSAQTGQNYGYTF

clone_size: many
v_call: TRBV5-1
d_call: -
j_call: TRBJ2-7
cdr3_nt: TGCGCCAGCAGCCGGGAAGGCGAGCAGTACTTC
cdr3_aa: CASSREGEQYF

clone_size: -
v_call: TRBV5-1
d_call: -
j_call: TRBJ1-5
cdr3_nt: TGCGCCAGCAGCTTGCAAGGGGAGAGCAATCAGCCCCAGCATTTT
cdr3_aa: CASSLQGESNQPQHF

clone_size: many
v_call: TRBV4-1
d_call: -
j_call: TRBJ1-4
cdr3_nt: TGCGCCAGCAGCCAAGAAGGACAAATGCGAAAACTGTTTTTT
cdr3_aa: CASSQEGQMRKLFF

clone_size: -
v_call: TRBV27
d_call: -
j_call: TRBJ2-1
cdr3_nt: TGTGCCAGCAGTCAGGGTTCCTACAATGAGCAGTTCTTC
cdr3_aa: CASSQGSYNEQFF

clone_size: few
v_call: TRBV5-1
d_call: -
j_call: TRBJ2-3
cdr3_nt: TGCGCCAGCAGCCTACGACAGTTAATAAGCACAGATACGCAGTATTTT
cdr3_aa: CASSLRQLISTDTQYF

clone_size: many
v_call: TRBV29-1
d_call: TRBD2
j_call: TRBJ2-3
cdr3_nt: TGCAGCGTTGACGGACTAGCGGGACTCACAGATACGCAGTATTTT
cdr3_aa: CSVDGLAGLTDTQYF

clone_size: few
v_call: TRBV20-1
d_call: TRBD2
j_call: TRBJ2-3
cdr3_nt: TGCAGTGCTAGAATACCTAGCGGTCGGGGGGGCACAGATACGCAGTATTTT
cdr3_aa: CSARIPSGRGGTDTQYF

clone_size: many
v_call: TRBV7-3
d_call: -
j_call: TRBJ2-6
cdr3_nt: TGTGCCAGCAGCTTCGGGGGCTTGCCGTCTGGGGCCAACGTCCTGACTTTC
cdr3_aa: CASSFGGLPSGANVLTF

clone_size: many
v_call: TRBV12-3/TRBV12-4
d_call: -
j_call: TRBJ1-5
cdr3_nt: TGTGCCAGCAGCCGAGGACTGCACAATCAGCCCCAGCATTTT
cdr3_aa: CASSRGLHNQPQHF

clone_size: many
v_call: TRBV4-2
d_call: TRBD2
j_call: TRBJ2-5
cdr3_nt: TGTGCCAGCAGCCAAGACGGGACTACCTTCTTAGAGACCCAGTACTTC
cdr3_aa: CASSQDGTTFLETQYF

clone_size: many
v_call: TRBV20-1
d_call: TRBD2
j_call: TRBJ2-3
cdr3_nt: TGCAGTGCTAGCGGGGGGAAAGATACGCAGTATTTT
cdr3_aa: CSASGGKDTQYF

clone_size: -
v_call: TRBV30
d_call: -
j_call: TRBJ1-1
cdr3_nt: TGTGCCTGGACCCCGTCTCTGACTGAAGCTTTCTTT
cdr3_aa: CAWTPSLTEAFF

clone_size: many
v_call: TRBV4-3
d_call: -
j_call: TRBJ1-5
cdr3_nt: TGCGCCAGCAGCCAAGAGTTTGGGAGCAATCAGCCCCAGCATTTT
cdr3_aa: CASSQEFGSNQPQHF

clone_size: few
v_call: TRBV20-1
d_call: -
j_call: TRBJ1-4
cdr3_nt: TGCAGCTGCAGACACCTCGGTAATGAAAAACTGTTTTTT
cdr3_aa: CSCRHLGNEKLFF

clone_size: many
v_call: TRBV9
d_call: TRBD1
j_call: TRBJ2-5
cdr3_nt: TGTGCCAGCAGCGCGGACAGGGGGGAGTTGGAGACCCAGTACTTC
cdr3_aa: CASSADRGELETQYF

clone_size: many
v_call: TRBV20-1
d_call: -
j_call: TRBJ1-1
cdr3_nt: TGCAGTGCAAAGGACTCTCCTTCGTTGAACACTGAAGCTTTCTTT
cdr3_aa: CSAKDSPSLNTEAFF

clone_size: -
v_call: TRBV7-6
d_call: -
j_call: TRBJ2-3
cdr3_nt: TGTGCCAGCAGCTTAGATGGACAGATCACAGATACGCAGTATTTT
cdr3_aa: CASSLDGQITDTQYF

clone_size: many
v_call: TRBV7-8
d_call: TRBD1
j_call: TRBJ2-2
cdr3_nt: TGTGCCAGCGAGGACAGGGTCAATTCATTTTCGAACACCGGGGAGCTGTTTTTT
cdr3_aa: CASEDRVNSFSNTGELFF

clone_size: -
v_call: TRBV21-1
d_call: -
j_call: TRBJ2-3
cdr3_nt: TGTGCCAGCAGCAATACCGGGACTAGCGGTGCCACAGATACGCAGTATTTT
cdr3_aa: CASSNTGTSGATDTQYF

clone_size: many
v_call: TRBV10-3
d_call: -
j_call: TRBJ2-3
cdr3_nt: TGTGCCATCAGTGAGTATGAGGATACGCAGTATTTT
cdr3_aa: CAISEYEDTQYF

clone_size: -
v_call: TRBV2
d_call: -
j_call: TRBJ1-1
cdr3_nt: TGTGCCAGCAGTTTCGGGGCATTAGAAGCTTTCTTT
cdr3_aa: CASSFGALEAFF

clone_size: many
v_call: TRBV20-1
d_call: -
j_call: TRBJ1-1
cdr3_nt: TGCAGTGCCCGGAAAGGGGGGAACACTGAAGCTTTCTTT
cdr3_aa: CSARKGGNTEAFF